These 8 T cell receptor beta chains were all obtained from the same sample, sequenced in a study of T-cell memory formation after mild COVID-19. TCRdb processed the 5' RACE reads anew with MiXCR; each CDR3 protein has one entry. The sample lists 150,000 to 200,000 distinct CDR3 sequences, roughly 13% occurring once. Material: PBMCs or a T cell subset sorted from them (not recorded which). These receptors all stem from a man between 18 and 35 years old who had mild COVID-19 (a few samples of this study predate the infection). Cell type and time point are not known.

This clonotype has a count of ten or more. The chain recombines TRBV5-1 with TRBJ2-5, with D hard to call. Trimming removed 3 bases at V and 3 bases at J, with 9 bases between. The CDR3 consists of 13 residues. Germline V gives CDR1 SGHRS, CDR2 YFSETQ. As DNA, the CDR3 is TGCGCCAGCAGCTCCCGACAAGAAGAGACCCAGTACTTC. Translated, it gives CASSSRQEETQYF. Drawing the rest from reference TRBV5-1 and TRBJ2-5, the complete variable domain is KAGVTQTPRYLIKTRGQQVTLSCSPISGHRSVSWYQQTPGQGLQFLFEYFSETQRNKGNFPGRFSGRQFSNSRSEMNVSTLELGDSALYLCASSSRQEETQYFGPGTRLLVL.

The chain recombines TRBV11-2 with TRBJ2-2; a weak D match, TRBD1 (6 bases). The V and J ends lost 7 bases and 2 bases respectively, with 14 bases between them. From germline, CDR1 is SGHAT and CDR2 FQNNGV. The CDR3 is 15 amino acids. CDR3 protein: CASNKGERNTGELFF. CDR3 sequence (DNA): TGTGCCAGCAATAAGGGGGAAAGAAACACCGGGGAGCTGTTTTTT.

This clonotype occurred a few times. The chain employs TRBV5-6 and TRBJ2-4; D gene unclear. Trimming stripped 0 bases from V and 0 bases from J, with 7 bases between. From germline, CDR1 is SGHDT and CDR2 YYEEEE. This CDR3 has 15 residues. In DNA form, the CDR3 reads TGTGCCAGCAGCTTGGGGGTCCTAGCCAAAAACATTCAGTACTTC. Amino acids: CASSLGVLAKNIQYF.

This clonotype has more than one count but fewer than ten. The CDR3 coding sequence is TGTGCCAGCAGCCAAGATCCAACTAGCAGCGAGCAGTACGTC. It translates to CASSQDPTSSEQYV. The rearrangement links TRBV4-2 to TRBJ2-7, with D possibly being TRBD2 (6 bases). Trimming cost V 0 bases and J 6 bases, with 12 bases left between them. This CDR3 contains 14 residues. Germline V gene data show CDR1 as LGHNA and CDR2 as YNFKEQ.

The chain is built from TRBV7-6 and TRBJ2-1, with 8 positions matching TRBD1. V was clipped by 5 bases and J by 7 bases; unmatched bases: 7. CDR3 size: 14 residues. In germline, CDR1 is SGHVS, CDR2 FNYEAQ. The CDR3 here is CASSRDRSRNEQFF. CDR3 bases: TGTGCCAGCAGCCGGGACAGGAGTAGGAATGAGCAGTTCTTC.

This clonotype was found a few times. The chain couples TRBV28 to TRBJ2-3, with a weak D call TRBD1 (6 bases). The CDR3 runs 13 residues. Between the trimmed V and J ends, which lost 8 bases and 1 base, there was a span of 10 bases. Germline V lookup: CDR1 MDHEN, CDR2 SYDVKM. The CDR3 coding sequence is TGTGCCAGCCGCCGACAGGGCACAGATACGCAGTATTTT. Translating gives CASRRQGTDTQYF.

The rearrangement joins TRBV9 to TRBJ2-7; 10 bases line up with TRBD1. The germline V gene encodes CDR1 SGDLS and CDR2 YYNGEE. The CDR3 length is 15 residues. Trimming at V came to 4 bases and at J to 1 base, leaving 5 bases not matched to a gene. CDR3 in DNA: TGTGCCAGCAGCATACAGGGACAGGGGTCCTACGAGCAGTACGTC. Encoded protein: CASSIQGQGSYEQYV.

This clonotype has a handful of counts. Here the CDR3 DNA reads TGTGCCAGCAGCTTCGACAGGGTCAATCAGCCCCAGCATTTT. It is translated as CASSFDRVNQPQHF. V usage is TRBV5-5 and J usage is TRBJ1-5; 7 bases are shared with TRBD1. Germline CDR1 reads SGHKS; CDR2 reads YYEKEE (reference sequence). CDR3 length: 14 amino acids. After removal of 2 bases from V and 3 bases from J, the junction contained 2 bases not matched to a gene. The full variable domain, rest sourced from reference TRBV5-5 and TRBJ1-5, is DAGVTQSPTHLIKTRGQQVTLRCSPISGHKSVSWYQQVLGQGPQFIFQYYEKEERGRGNFPDRFSARQFPNYSSELNVNALLLGDSALYLCASSFDRVNQPQHFGDGTRLSIL.